Listed here are 22 T cell receptor beta chains from one sample, sequenced in a study of cytomegalovirus exposure and HLA in healthy donors (dated by TCRdb to about 2017). Library prep was done by the immunoSEQ multiplex PCR assay. For the multiplex PCR, a mixture combining 60 forward primers for TCR Vbeta segments and 13 reverse primers for TCR Jbeta segments was used. Imported from immuneACCESS, the table was reduced by TCRdb to in-frame sequences with V and J called. These copies leave out some clones; in studies compared against another copy, an unresolved V gene accounts for under half, and the cause of the remainder is not known. Here the sample has 150,000 to 200,000 clones; around 83% occur a single time. The leading ten clones occupy about 1.8% of the sample. The sample taken for sequencing was PBMCs. The receptors were gathered from a man aged 35 to 55 in good health and CMV-seropositive.

The rearrangement joins TRBV2 to TRBJ1-1; D unclear. The CDR3 extends over 13 amino acids. V was clipped by 8 bases and J by 4 bases, with 14 bases between them. Germline loops: CDR1 SNHLY, CDR2 FYNNEI. This CDR3 reads CASVIPPGTEAFF. Written as DNA, the CDR3 is TGTGCCAGCGTTATTCCACCGGGCACTGAAGCTTTCTTT. Filled out from reference TRBV2 and TRBJ1-1, the complete variable domain reads EPEVTQTPSHQVTQMGQEVILRCVPISNHLYFYWYRQILGQKVEFLVSFYNNEISEKSEIFDDQFSVERPDGSNFTLKIRSTKLEDSAMYFCASVIPPGTEAFFGQGTRLTVV.

V gene TRBV19 combines with J gene TRBJ2-7; the D is unclear. V was clipped by 7 bases and J by 3 bases, with 13 bases between them. Germline V gives CDR1 LNHDA, CDR2 SQIVND (reference sequence). CDR3 length equals 13 residues. The CDR3 DNA sequence: TGTGCCAGTACTTACAGTCCCGGCTACGAGCAGTACTTC. Its translation: CASTYSPGYEQYF.

The V call is TRBV29-1, the J call TRBJ2-3, with TRBD1 matching over 7 bases. Germline V gene sequence: CDR1 SQVTM, CDR2 ANQGSEA. Losses at the gene ends were 6 bases for V and 6 bases for J; bases not matched to a gene: 9. The CDR3 sequence is 13 residues long. CDR3 bases: TGCAGCGTCTTGACAGGGACAGTGGATACGCAGTATTTT. It yields the protein CSVLTGTVDTQYF.

As for this clone: In the same sample, other DNA sequences code for this CDR3. The chain links TRBV9 to TRBJ1-3, with 7 bases fitting TRBD1. After removal of 3 bases from V and 1 base from J, the junction contained 4 bases not matched to a gene. The CDR3 sequence is 15 residues long. From germline, CDR1 is SGDLS and CDR2 YYNGEE. For the CDR3, the DNA is TGTGCCAGCAGCGCCTCAGGGGGTTCTGGAAACACCATATATTTT. It encodes CASSASGGSGNTIYF.

This clone was detected only once. The chain uses TRBV6-6 and TRBJ1-2; TRBD1 matches 7 bases. This CDR3 contains 15 residues. Germline-derived CDR1 and CDR2 are MNHNY and SVGAGI (reference sequence). V shed 0 bases and J 7 bases; nucleotides not matched to a gene: 8. CDR3 in amino acids: CASSYSILQGSGYTF. The DNA of the CDR3 is TGTGCCAGCAGTTACTCGATATTACAGGGGTCTGGCTACACCTTC.

About this clone: At one boundary the junction diverges from the germline segment, which might be a read error. This rearrangement joins TRBV19 to TRBJ2-3; 7 nucleotides match TRBD2. CDR3 size: 14 residues. CDR1 is LNHDA and CDR2 is SQIVND in the germline V gene (reference sequence). This CDR3 reads CASSIDVAGSPADF. The CDR3 nucleotides read TGTGCCAGTAGTATAGACGTAGCGGGCTCCCCCGCGGATTTT.

CDR3 DNA: TGTGCCACCAGCCGCGGACAGGGGGCAAACACTGAAGCTTTCTTT. This gives the protein CATSRGQGANTEAFF. This chain connects TRBV15 to TRBJ1-1, with 11 bases that match TRBD1. The trim removed 5 bases at V and 2 bases at J, leaving 4 bases unmatched. Germline lookup yields CDR1 LNHNV and CDR2 YYDKDF (reference sequence). The CDR3 has 15 amino acids.

This clone was recorded only once. The rearrangement links TRBV28 to TRBJ1-1; no clear D gene. CDR1 is MDHEN, CDR2 SYDVKM, per germline. V lost 7 bases, J lost 1 base, and 4 bases lay in between. The CDR3 covers 11 residues. The CDR3 coding sequence is TGTGCCAGCATGGCGAACACTGAAGCTTTCTTT. Its protein product is CASMANTEAFF.

The chain combines TRBV5-1 with TRBJ1-3, with D hard to call. This CDR3 region has 13 residues. V lost 2 bases to trimming and J lost 0 bases, with 3 bases between them. The germline V gene encodes CDR1 SGHRS and CDR2 YFSETQ. Here the CDR3 DNA reads TGCGCCAGCAGCTTTAGCTCTGGAAACACCATATATTTT. Amino acids: CASSFSSGNTIYF.

A few counts support this clone. The gene calls are TRBV5-4 and TRBJ2-1; 15 nucleotides line up with TRBD2. The CDR3 length is 16 residues. V trimming: 4 bases; J trimming: 7 bases; junction bases outside the gene matches: 6. Germline V gene data show CDR1 as SGHNT and CDR2 as YYREEE (reference sequence). CDR3 bases: TGTGCCAGCAGCATAGGACTAGCGGGAGGGATGAATGAGCAGTTCTTC. This sequence encodes CASSIGLAGGMNEQFF. Using reference TRBV5-4 and TRBJ2-1 for the parts outside the CDR3, the full variable domain is ETGVTQSPTHLIKTRGQQVTLRCSSQSGHNTVSWYQQALGQGPQFIFQYYREEENGRGNFPPRFSGLQFPNYSSELNVNALELDDSALYLCASSIGLAGGMNEQFFGPGTRLTVL.

This sequence joins TRBV2 and TRBJ1-1; 8 bases are a match to TRBD1. This CDR3 has 15 residues. J lost 5 bases, V lost 8 bases, and 13 bases had no gene match. Per germline, CDR1 SNHLY and CDR2 FYNNEI. CDR3 DNA sequence: TGTGCCAGCCAGGAGACAGGGGTCATAGGTACTGAAGCTTTCTTT. It translates to CASQETGVIGTEAFF.

This chain joins TRBV7-2 and TRBJ2-5, with D possibly matching TRBD1 (6 bases). Germline CDR1 SGHTA, CDR2 FQGNSA. The V gene lost 5 bases and the J gene lost 4 bases, with 14 bases spanning the gap. There are 14 residues in the CDR3. This chain's CDR3 is CASSATGLSETQYF. DNA of the CDR3: TGTGCCAGCAGCGCAACAGGGCTGTCAGAGACCCAGTACTTC.

The J gene is TRBJ2-1, the V gene TRBV27, with 11 nucleotides matching TRBD2. The germline V gene encodes CDR1 MNHEY and CDR2 SMNVEV (reference sequence). CDR3 size: 17 residues. The V and J ends lost 4 bases and 4 bases, in that order; junction bases with no gene match: 9. The CDR3 region has the DNA TGTGCCAGCAGTTCCACACAAACTAGCGGGGGATACAATGAGCAGTTCTTC. This sequence encodes CASSSTQTSGGYNEQFF.

CDR3 loop: CASSHRLAGGDEQYF. DNA for the CDR3: TGCGCCAGCAGCCATAGACTAGCGGGAGGGGACGAGCAGTACTTC. The chain couples TRBV4-1 to TRBJ2-7; 14 positions match TRBD2. CDR1 MGHRA and CDR2 YSYEKL come from the germline V gene. This CDR3 is 15 amino acids long. The trim removed 3 bases at V and 5 bases at J, leaving 3 bases unmatched.

The chain recombines TRBV6-1 with TRBJ1-2; D remains unclear. Germline values: CDR1 MNHNS, CDR2 SASEGT. The CDR3 extends over 14 amino acids. Trimming cost V 2 bases and J 7 bases, with 14 bases left between them. The CDR3 coding sequence is TGTGCCAGCAGTGAACAAGGGAGTTTAGGTGGCTACACCTTC. Its translation: CASSEQGSLGGYTF.

V and J are TRBV7-9 and TRBJ1-5, with D tentatively TRBD1 (6 bases). V lost 6 bases to trimming and J lost 6 bases, with 12 bases between them. The CDR3 consists of 13 residues. Germline V gene lookup returns CDR1 SEHNR and CDR2 FQNEAQ (reference sequence). The CDR3 DNA sequence: TGTGCCAGCAGTATGGACAGCGGTCAGCCCCAGCATTTT. Protein product: CASSMDSGQPQHF.

The rearrangement links TRBV20-1 to TRBJ2-1; TRBD2 might be the D (5 bases). V gave up 3 bases and J gave up 12 bases, with 12 bases separating them. CDR1 and CDR2 from the germline V gene are DFQATT and SNEGSKA (reference sequence). The CDR3 runs 11 residues. The CDR3 sequence: CSARQNRGQFF. CDR3 in DNA: TGCAGTGCTAGGCAGAACCGGGGGCAGTTCTTC.

On this clone itself: It is unclear where the CDR3 begins or ends on the DNA, so no DNA is shown, and the CDR3 is as TCRdb lists it. The CDR3 is CAWGQGTSGSVRCFF. The chain has TRBV30 and TRBJ2-1; the D call in the table, TRBD2, was not verified against the DNA. Both ends counted, the CDR3 spans 15 residues. Germline V lookup: CDR1 GTSNPN, CDR2 SVGIG (reference sequence).

V is TRBV7-8 and J is TRBJ1-1, with D possibly being TRBD1 (5 bases). V was cut by 5 bases and J by 5 bases, with 15 bases left in between. The germline gives CDR1 SGHVS, CDR2 FQNEAQ. CDR3 length: 14 residues. The CDR3 DNA reads as TGTGCCAGCAGCCCCAGAAGGGGTAGGACTGAAGCTTTCTTT. Protein product: CASSPRRGRTEAFF.

V gene TRBV19 combines with J gene TRBJ2-7, with D tentatively TRBD1 (7 bases). V lost 4 bases and J 5 bases, leaving 15 bases between the germline ends. This CDR3 has 14 amino acids. Germline V lookup: CDR1 LNHDA, CDR2 SQIVND (reference sequence). The CDR3 loop is CASSKTGTLDEQYF. In nucleotides, the CDR3 is TGTGCCAGTAGTAAGACAGGGACTCTGGACGAGCAGTACTTC.

V is TRBV2 and J is TRBJ2-7, with TRBD1 matching 8 bases. The CDR3 loop spans 13 amino acids. V lost 5 bases, J lost 3 bases, and 3 bases stayed unmatched. Germline assignment: CDR1 SNHLY and CDR2 FYNNEI. In DNA, the CDR3 is TGTGCCAGCAGTACCGGGACAGGCTACGAGCAGTACTTC. This gives the protein CASSTGTGYEQYF.

This sequence joins TRBV5-1 and TRBJ2-7; TRBD1 matches at 8 bases. This CDR3 is 15 amino acids long. V shed 0 bases, J shed 3 bases, and the junction held 5 bases outside the gene matches. Per the germline V gene, CDR1 is SGHRS and CDR2 is YFSETQ. The CDR3 sequence is CASSLGRGQHYEQYF. For the CDR3, the DNA is TGCGCCAGCAGCTTGGGCAGGGGGCAACACTACGAGCAGTACTTC.